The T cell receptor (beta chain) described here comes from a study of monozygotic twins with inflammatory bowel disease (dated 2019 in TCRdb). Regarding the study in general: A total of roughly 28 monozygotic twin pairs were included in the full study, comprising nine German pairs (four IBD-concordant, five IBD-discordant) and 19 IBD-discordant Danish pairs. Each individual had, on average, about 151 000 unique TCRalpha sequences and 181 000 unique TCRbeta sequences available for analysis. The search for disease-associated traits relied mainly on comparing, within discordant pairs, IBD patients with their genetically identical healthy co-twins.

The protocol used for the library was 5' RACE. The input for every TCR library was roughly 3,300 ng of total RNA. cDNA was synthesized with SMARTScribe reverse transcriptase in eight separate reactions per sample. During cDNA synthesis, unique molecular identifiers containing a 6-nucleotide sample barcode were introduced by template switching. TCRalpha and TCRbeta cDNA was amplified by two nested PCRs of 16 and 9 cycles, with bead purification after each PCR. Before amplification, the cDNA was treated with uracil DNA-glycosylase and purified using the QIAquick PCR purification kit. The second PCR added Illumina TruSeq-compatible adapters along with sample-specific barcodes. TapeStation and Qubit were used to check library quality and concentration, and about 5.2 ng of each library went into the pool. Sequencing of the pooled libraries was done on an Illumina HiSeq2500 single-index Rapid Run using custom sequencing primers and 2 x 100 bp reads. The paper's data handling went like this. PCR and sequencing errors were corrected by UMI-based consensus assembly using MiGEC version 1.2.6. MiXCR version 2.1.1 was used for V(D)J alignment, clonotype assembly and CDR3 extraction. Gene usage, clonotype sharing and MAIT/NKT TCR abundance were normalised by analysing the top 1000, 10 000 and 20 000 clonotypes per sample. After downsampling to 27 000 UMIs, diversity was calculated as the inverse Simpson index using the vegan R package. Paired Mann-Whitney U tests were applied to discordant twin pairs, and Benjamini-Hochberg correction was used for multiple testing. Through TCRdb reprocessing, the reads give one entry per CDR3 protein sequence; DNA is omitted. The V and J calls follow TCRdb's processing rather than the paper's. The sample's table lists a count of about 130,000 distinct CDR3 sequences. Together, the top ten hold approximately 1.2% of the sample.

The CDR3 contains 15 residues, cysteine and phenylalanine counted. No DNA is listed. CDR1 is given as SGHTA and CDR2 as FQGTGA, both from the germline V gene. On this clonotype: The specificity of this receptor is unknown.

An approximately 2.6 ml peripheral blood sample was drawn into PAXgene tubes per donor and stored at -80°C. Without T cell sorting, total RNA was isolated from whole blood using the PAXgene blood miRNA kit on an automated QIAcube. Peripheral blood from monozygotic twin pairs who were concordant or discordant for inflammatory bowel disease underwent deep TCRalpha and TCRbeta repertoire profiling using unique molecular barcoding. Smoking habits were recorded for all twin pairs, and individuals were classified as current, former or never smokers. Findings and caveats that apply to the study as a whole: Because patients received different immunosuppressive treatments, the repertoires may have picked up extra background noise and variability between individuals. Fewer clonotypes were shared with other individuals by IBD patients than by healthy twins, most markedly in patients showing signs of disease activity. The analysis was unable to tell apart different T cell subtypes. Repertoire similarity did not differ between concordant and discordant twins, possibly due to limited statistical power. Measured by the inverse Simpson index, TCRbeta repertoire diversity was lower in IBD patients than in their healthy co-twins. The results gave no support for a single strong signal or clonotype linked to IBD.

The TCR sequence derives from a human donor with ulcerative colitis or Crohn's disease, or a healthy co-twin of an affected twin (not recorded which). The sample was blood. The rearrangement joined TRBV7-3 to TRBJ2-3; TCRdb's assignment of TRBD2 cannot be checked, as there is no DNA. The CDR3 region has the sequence CASSLMTRVVDTQYF.